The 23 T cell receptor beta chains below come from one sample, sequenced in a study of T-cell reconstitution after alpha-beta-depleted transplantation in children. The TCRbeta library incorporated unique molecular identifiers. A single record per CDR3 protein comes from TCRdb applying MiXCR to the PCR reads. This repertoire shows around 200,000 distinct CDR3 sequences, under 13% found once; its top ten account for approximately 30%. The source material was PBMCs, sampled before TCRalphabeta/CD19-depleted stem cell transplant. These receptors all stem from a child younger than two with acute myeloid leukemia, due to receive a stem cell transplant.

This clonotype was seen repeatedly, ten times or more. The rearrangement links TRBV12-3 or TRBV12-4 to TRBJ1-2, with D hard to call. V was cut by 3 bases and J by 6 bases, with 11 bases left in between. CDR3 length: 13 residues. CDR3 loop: CASSFAEINGYTF. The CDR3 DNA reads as TGTGCCAGCAGTTTTGCAGAAATTAATGGCTACACCTTC.

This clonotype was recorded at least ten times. The CDR3, as DNA: TGCGCCAGCAGCTTGACCACCCCGGGACAGGGGAACTATGGCTACACCTTC. This gives the protein CASSLTTPGQGNYGYTF. The chain recombines TRBV5-1 with TRBJ1-2, with TRBD1 matching over 10 bases. Unmatched junction bases numbered 8, after V lost 1 base and J lost 2 bases. CDR1 and CDR2 from the germline V gene are SGHRS and YFSETQ. The CDR3 sequence is 17 residues long.

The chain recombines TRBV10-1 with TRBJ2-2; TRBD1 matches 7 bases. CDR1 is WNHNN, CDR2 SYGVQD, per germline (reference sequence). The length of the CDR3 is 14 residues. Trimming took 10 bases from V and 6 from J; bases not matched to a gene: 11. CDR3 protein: CATTWDSTAGELFF. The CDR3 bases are TGCGCCACCACTTGGGACAGTACTGCCGGGGAGCTGTTTTTT.

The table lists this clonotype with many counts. The CDR3 sequence: CSVGGATNEKLFF. CDR3 bases: TGCAGCGTTGGAGGTGCAACTAATGAAAAACTGTTTTTT. The chain combines TRBV29-1 with TRBJ1-4; D not certain. Trimming took 4 bases from V and 0 from J, leaving 6 bases between them. The CDR3 consists of 13 residues. CDR1 and CDR2 (germline): SQVTM, ANQGSEA. Looking up the rest from reference TRBV29-1 and TRBJ1-4 gives the full variable domain: SAVISQKPSRDICQRGTSLTIQCQVDSQVTMMFWYRQQPGQSLTLIATANQGSEATYESGFVIDKFPISRPNLTFSTLTVSNMSPEDSSIYLCSVGGATNEKLFFGSGTQLSVL.

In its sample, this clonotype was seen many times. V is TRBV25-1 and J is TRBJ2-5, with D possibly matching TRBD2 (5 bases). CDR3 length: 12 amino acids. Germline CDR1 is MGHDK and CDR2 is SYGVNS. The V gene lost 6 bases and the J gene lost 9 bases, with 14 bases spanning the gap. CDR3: CASRGSEGAQYF. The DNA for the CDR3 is TGTGCCAGCAGGGGTAGCGAGGGAGCCCAGTACTTC.

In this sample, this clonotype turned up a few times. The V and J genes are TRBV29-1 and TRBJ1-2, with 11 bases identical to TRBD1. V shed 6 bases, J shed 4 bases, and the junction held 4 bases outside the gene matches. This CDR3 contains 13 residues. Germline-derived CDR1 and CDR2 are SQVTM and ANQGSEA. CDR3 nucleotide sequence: TGCAGCGTCACCGGACAGGGGGCCTATGGCTACACCTTC. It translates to CSVTGQGAYGYTF.

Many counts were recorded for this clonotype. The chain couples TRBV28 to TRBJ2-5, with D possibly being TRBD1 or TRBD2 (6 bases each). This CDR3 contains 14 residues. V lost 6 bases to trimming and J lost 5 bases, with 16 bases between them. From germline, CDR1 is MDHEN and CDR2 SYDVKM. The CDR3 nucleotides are TGTGCCAGCAGGGCCCCGGGGGCTGGGGAGACCCAGTACTTC. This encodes CASRAPGAGETQYF.

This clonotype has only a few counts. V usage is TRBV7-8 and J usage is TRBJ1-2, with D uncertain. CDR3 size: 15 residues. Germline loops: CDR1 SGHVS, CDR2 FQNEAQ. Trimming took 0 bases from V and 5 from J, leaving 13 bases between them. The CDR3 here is CASSLAGPGIYGYTF. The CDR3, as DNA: TGTGCCAGCAGCTTAGCGGGTCCGGGGATTTATGGCTACACCTTC.

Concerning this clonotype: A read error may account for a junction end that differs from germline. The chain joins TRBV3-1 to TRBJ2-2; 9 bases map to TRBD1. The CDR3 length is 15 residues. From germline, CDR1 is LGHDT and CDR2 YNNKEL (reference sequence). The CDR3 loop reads CATSRWTGDTGELFF. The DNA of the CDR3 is TGTGCCACCAGCCGGTGGACAGGGGACACCGGGGAGCTGTTTTTT.

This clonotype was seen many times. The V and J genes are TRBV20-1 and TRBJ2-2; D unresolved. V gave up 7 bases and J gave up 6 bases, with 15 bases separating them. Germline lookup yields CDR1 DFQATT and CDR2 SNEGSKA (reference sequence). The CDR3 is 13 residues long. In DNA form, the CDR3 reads TGCAGTGTCAAGGCCCCTCCTCCCGGGGAGCTGTTTTTT. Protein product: CSVKAPPPGELFF.

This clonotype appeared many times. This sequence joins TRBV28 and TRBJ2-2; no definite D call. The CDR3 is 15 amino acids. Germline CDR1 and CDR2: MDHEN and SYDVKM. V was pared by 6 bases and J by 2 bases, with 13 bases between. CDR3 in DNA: TGTGCCAGCAGGGCCACGTGGGTAAACACCGGGGAGCTGTTTTTT. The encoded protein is CASRATWVNTGELFF. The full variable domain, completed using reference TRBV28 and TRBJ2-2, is DVKVTQSSRYLVKRTGEKVFLECVQDMDHENMFWYRQDPGLGLRLIYFSYDVKMKEKGDIPEGYSVSREKKERFSLILESASTNQTSMYLCASRATWVNTGELFFGEGSRLTVL.

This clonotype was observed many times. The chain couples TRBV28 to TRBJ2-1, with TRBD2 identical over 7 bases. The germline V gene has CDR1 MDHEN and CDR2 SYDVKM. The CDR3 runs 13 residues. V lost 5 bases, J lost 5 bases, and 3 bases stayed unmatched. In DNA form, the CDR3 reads TGTGCCAGCAGTAGAGGGAGGGACAATGAGCAGTTCTTC. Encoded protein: CASSRGRDNEQFF.

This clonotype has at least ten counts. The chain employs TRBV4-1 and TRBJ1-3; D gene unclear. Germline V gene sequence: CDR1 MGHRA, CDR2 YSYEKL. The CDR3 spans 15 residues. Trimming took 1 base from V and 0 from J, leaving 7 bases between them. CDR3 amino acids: CASSQGPVSGNTIYF. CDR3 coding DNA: TGCGCCAGCAGCCAAGGGCCCGTCTCTGGAAACACCATATATTTT.

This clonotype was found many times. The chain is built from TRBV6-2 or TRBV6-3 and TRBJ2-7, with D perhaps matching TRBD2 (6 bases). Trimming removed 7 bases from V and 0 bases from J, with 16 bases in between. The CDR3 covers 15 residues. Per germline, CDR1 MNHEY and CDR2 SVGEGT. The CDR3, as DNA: TGTGCCAGCACCCACGGCGGGATTAGCTCCTACGAGCAGTACTTC. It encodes CASTHGGISSYEQYF.

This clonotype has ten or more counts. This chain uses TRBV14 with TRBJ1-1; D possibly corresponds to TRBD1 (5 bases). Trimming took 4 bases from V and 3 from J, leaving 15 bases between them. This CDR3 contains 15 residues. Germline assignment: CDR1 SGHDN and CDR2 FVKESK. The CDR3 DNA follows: TGTGCCAGCAGCCTCCAGGGCACTCTCTACACTGAAGCTTTCTTT. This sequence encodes CASSLQGTLYTEAFF.

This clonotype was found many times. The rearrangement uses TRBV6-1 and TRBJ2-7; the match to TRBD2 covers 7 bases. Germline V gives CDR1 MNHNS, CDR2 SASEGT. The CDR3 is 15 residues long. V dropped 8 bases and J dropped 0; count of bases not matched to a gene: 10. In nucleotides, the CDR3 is TGTGCCAGCGTAAGAGACGGGGGGAGCTCCTACGAGCAGTACTTC. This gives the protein CASVRDGGSSYEQYF.

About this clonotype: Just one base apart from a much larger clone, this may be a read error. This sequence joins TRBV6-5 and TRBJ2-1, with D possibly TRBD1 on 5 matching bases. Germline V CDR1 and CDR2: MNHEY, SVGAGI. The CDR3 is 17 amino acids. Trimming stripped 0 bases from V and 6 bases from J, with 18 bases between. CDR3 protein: CASSYSRGAKGANEQFF. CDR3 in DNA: TGTGCCAGCAGTTACTCGCGAGGAGCAAAAGGGGCCAATGAGCAGTTCTTC.

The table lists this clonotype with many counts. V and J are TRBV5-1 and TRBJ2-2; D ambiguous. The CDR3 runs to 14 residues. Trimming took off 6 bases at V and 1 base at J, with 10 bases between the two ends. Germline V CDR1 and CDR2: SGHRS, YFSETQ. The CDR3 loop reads CASKTDLNTGELFF. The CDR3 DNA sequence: TGCGCCAGCAAGACGGATTTGAACACCGGGGAGCTGTTTTTT.

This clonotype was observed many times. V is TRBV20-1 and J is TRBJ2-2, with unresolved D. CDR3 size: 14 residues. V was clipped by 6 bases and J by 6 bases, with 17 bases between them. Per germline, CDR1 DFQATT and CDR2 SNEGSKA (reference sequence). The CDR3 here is CSARLPPAPGELFF. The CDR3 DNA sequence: TGCAGTGCGCGGCTACCACCGGCTCCCGGGGAGCTGTTTTTT.

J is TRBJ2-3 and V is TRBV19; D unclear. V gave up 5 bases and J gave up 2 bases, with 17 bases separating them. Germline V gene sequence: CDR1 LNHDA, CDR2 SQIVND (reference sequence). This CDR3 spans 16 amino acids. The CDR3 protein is CASSPFSSADTDTQYF. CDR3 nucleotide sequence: TGTGCCAGTAGTCCCTTTTCCTCGGCCGACACAGATACGCAGTATTTT.

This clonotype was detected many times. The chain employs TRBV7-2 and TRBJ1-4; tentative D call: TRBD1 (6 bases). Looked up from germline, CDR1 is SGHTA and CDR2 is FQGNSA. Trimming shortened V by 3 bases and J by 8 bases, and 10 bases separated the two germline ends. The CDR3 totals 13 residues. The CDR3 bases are TGTGCCAGCAGCTTCAGGGGATGGGAAAAACTGTTTTTT. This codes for CASSFRGWEKLFF.

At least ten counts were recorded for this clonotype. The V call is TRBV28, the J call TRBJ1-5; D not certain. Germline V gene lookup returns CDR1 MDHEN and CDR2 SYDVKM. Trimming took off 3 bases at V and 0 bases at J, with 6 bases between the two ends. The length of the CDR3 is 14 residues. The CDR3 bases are TGTGCCAGCAGTTTGTCGTATAGCAATCAGCCCCAGCATTTT. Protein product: CASSLSYSNQPQHF.

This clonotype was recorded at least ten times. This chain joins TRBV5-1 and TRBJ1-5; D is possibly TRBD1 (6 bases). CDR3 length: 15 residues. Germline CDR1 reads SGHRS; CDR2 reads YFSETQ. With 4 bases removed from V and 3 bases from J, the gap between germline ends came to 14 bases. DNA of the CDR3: TGCGCCAGCAGCGACGCCGGACAGCCCAATCAGCCCCAGCATTTT. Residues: CASSDAGQPNQPQHF.